What follows are 29 T cell receptor beta chains derived from one specimen sequenced in a study of T cell changes during pregnancy in multiple sclerosis. The table came from immunoSEQ multiplex PCR; TCRdb's copy has only in-frame clones and leaves some out. Found here are tens of thousands of clones, 75% to 95% of them singletons; the top ten hold 0.86%. Here the sequenced sample was peripheral blood, taken in the second trimester of pregnancy. All receptors derive from a female donor with multiple sclerosis, enrolled in a pregnancy study.

This clone was detected a few times. This chain uses TRBV4-2 with TRBJ1-3; D is unresolved. The CDR3 is 15 amino acids. With 2 bases removed from V and 4 bases from J, the gap between germline ends came to 12 bases. CDR1 and CDR2 (germline): LGHNA, YNFKEQ. The CDR3 loop reads CASSQSPDGGNTIYF. The CDR3 nucleotides read TGTGCCAGCAGCCAATCTCCCGACGGGGGAAACACCATATATTTT.

V is TRBV5-4 and J is TRBJ2-7, with D possibly TRBD2 on 5 matching bases. This CDR3 region has 14 residues. Germline CDR1 SGHNT, CDR2 YYREEE (reference sequence). Trimming removed 4 bases from V and 4 bases from J, with 15 bases in between. CDR3: CASSPTGIKYEQYF. CDR3 sequence (DNA): TGTGCCAGCAGCCCCACGGGGATCAAATACGAGCAGTACTTC. The whole variable domain, filled in from reference TRBV5-4 and TRBJ2-7, reads ETGVTQSPTHLIKTRGQQVTLRCSSQSGHNTVSWYQQALGQGPQFIFQYYREEENGRGNFPPRFSGLQFPNYSSELNVNALELDDSALYLCASSPTGIKYEQYFGPGTRLTVT.

The V gene is TRBV27, the J gene TRBJ2-7; TRBD1 matches at 8 bases. The CDR3 runs 14 residues. Unmatched junction bases numbered 5, after V lost 4 bases and J lost 3 bases. Germline values: CDR1 MNHEY, CDR2 SMNVEV (reference sequence). Here the CDR3 reads CASSWRGTGYEQYF. The DNA of the CDR3 is TGTGCCAGCAGTTGGAGGGGGACAGGCTACGAGCAGTACTTC.

The J gene is TRBJ2-5, the V gene TRBV7-2, with 16 nucleotides matching TRBD2. CDR3 length: 16 amino acids. With V trimmed by 3 bases and J by 2 bases, 0 bases remained unmatched. CDR1 is SGHTA and CDR2 is FQGNSA in the germline V gene. CDR3 in DNA: TGTGCCAGCAGCTTGGGACTAGCGGGGGGGCAAGAGACCCAGTACTTC. This sequence encodes CASSLGLAGGQETQYF.

The CDR3 coding sequence is TGTGCCACCCAGACCCGGTTGGAGGGGGGCTACACCTTC. Amino acid sequence: CATQTRLEGGYTF. This rearrangement joins TRBV7-8 to TRBJ1-2, with TRBD1 as a possible D gene (5 bases). The CDR3 is made up of 13 amino acids. Between the trimmed V and J ends, which lost 10 bases and 8 bases, there was a span of 20 bases. Germline V gene data show CDR1 as SGHVS and CDR2 as FQNEAQ.

This sequence joins TRBV5-1 and TRBJ1-1; 9 bases agree with TRBD1. Looked up from germline, CDR1 is SGHRS and CDR2 is YFSETQ. The CDR3 spans 15 residues. Trimming took 0 bases from V and 4 from J; bases not matched to a gene: 4. The CDR3 DNA is TGCGCCAGCAGCTTGGAAGGACAGGGGCTCACTGAAGCTTTCTTT. Its translation is CASSLEGQGLTEAFF.

The chain couples TRBV18 to TRBJ1-2, with D perhaps TRBD1 (5 bases). This CDR3 contains 14 residues. V was pared by 3 bases and J by 2 bases, with 10 bases between. Germline-derived CDR1 and CDR2 are KGHSH and LQKENI. The CDR3 bases are TGTGCCAGCTCACCTGGCAGGGCCAACTATGGCTACACCTTC. Its protein is CASSPGRANYGYTF.

The chain recombines TRBV2 with TRBJ1-3; TRBD1 agrees at 10 bases. With V trimmed by 6 bases and J by 9 bases, 8 bases remained unmatched. This CDR3 comprises 14 residues. Looked up from germline, CDR1 is SNHLY and CDR2 is FYNNEI. CDR3 sequence (DNA): TGTGCCAGCAGGGAATCTGGGACAGGGGCCACCATATATTTT. Translated, it gives CASRESGTGATIYF.

This chain links TRBV7-6 with TRBJ2-1, with TRBD2 matching 9 bases. This CDR3 is 16 amino acids long. Germline trimming cut 5 bases from V and 4 bases from J; bases unmatched to any gene: 9. The V gene's germline CDR1 is SGHVS and CDR2 FNYEAQ. The CDR3 is CASSPSGLAGYNEQFF. CDR3 bases: TGTGCCAGCAGCCCATCGGGGCTAGCGGGGTACAATGAGCAGTTCTTC.

The V gene is TRBV25-1, the J gene TRBJ1-5; D unclear. V was clipped by 5 bases and J by 2 bases, with 10 bases between them. This CDR3 has 14 amino acids. Germline values: CDR1 MGHDK, CDR2 SYGVNS. CDR3 DNA sequence: TGTGCCAGCAGTCCCACGGGAGGCAATCAGCCCCAGCATTTT. Translated: CASSPTGGNQPQHF.

The chain carries TRBV7-3 and TRBJ1-1; D remains ambiguous. The CDR3 extends over 13 amino acids. Trimming stripped 1 base from V and 8 bases from J, with 11 bases between. Per the germline V gene, CDR1 is SGHTA and CDR2 is FQGTGA. CDR3 nucleotides: TGTGCCAGCAGCTTAATCACAGAGGGCGAAGCTTTCTTT. It codes for CASSLITEGEAFF.

The rearrangement uses TRBV7-6 and TRBJ2-2; D unclear. V lost 5 bases and J lost 5, with 9 bases in between. The germline CDR1 and CDR2 sequences are SGHVS and FNYEAQ. The CDR3 extends over 13 amino acids. The CDR3 DNA follows: TGTGCCAGCAGCAAGACGCGGACCGGGGAGCTGTTTTTT. Protein product: CASSKTRTGELFF. Full variable domain (rest looked up from reference TRBV7-6 and TRBJ2-2): GAGVSQSPRYKVTKRGQDVALRCDPISGHVSLYWYRQALGQGPEFLTYFNYEAQQDKSGLPNDRFSAERPEGSISTLTIQRTEQRDSAMYRCASSKTRTGELFFGEGSRLTVL.

The chain couples TRBV2 to TRBJ2-7, with D possibly matching TRBD1 (6 bases). Trimming took off 6 bases at V and 3 bases at J, with 6 bases between the two ends. Germline V gene sequence: CDR1 SNHLY, CDR2 FYNNEI. The CDR3 totals 11 residues. Written as DNA, the CDR3 is TGTGCCAGCAGAGGGGGCTACGAGCAGTACTTC. Amino acids: CASRGGYEQYF.

The chain recombines TRBV11-2 with TRBJ1-4; 10 bases fit TRBD1. The junction had 1 base not matched to a gene; V was cut back by 1 base and J by 2 bases. This CDR3 is 16 amino acids long. In germline, CDR1 is SGHAT, CDR2 FQNNGV. The CDR3 region is CASSLGQGATNEKLFF. The CDR3 nucleotides read TGTGCCAGCAGCTTAGGACAGGGGGCGACTAATGAAAAACTGTTTTTT. Complete variable domain (other parts from reference TRBV11-2 and TRBJ1-4): EAGVAQSPRYKIIEKRQSVAFWCNPISGHATLYWYQQILGQGPKLLIQFQNNGVVDDSQLPKDRFSAERLKGVDSTLKIQPAKLEDSAVYLCASSLGQGATNEKLFFGSGTQLSVL.

The rearrangement joins TRBV9 to TRBJ2-2; D is ambiguous. Trimming pared 0 bases from V and 6 bases from J, leaving 9 bases between. CDR1 is SGDLS and CDR2 is YYNGEE in the germline V gene. This CDR3 has 14 residues. CDR3 amino acids: CASSVALSAGELFF. For the CDR3, the DNA is TGTGCCAGCAGCGTAGCTCTCAGCGCCGGGGAGCTGTTTTTT.

The chain links TRBV29-1 to TRBJ2-5, with D tentatively TRBD2 (5 bases). The CDR3 is 14 residues long. Germline V gene lookup returns CDR1 SQVTM and CDR2 ANQGSEA. Trimming removed 7 bases at V and 3 bases at J, with 18 bases between. CDR3: CSASRRRLKETQYF. In nucleotides, the CDR3 is TGCAGCGCTAGCAGGCGACGGTTGAAAGAGACCCAGTACTTC.

The V and J genes are TRBV13 and TRBJ2-2; 7 nucleotides agree with TRBD1. Germline loops: CDR1 PRHDT, CDR2 FYEKMQ (reference sequence). This CDR3 spans 17 amino acids. V trimming: 5 bases; J trimming: 0 bases; junction bases outside the gene matches: 9. The CDR3 region is CASSPNIGQANTGELFF. The CDR3 DNA follows: TGTGCCAGCAGCCCCAATATCGGACAGGCGAACACCGGGGAGCTGTTTTTT.

CDR3 in amino acids: CASSQERFQGNYGYTF. As DNA, the CDR3 is TGTGCCAGCAGCCAGGAACGTTTTCAGGGGAACTATGGCTACACCTTC. This chain joins TRBV14 and TRBJ1-2, with TRBD1 as a possible D gene (6 bases). The CDR3 spans 16 residues. V shed 3 bases and J shed 2 bases, with 16 bases lying between them. Germline V gene data show CDR1 as SGHDN and CDR2 as FVKESK. The whole variable domain, filled in from reference TRBV14 and TRBJ1-2, reads EAGVTQFPSHSVIEKGQTVTLRCDPISGHDNLYWYRRVMGKEIKFLLHFVKESKQDESGMPNNRFLAERTGGTYSTLKVQPAELEDSGVYFCASSQERFQGNYGYTFGSGTRLTVV.

This clone was counted once. The rearrangement uses TRBV19 and TRBJ1-6, with 9 positions matching TRBD1. The V gene's germline CDR1 is LNHDA and CDR2 SQIVND (reference sequence). This CDR3 comprises 18 residues. With 7 bases clipped from V and 1 base from J, the junction kept 11 bases outside the gene matches. CDR3 bases: TGTGCCAGTAAACAAGCGCCACAGGGGGCTTCCTATAATTCACCCCTCCACTTT. This codes for CASKQAPQGASYNSPLHF.

The V and J genes are TRBV9 and TRBJ2-7, with 7 bases fitting TRBD1. CDR1 SGDLS and CDR2 YYNGEE come from the germline V gene. V lost 0 bases to trimming and J lost 2 bases; unmatched junction nucleotides: 8. This CDR3 has 16 residues. In nucleotides, the CDR3 is TGTGCCAGCAGCGTAGACGAGGGGGCGCAACCCTACGAGCAGTACTTC. Its translation: CASSVDEGAQPYEQYF.

V is TRBV7-2 and J is TRBJ2-1; D is ambiguous. Germline V gene lookup returns CDR1 SGHTA and CDR2 FQGNSA. Trimming stripped 1 base from V and 0 bases from J, with 13 bases between. The CDR3 contains 17 residues. CDR3: CASSLDFAAASYNEQFF. CDR3 DNA: TGTGCCAGCAGCTTAGATTTTGCGGCAGCCTCCTACAATGAGCAGTTCTTC.

J is TRBJ2-1 and V is TRBV18; 12 bases are a match to TRBD2. Germline assignment: CDR1 KGHSH and CDR2 LQKENI. The CDR3 totals 15 residues. V shed 6 bases and J 8 bases; nucleotides not matched to a gene: 8. As DNA, the CDR3 is TGTGCCAGCTCGCCTCTAGCGGGGGGGCCGGATGAGCAGTTCTTC. This encodes CASSPLAGGPDEQFF.

This clone was found once. The J gene is TRBJ2-5, the V gene TRBV5-4; 10 bases line up with TRBD2. Germline CDR1 is SGHNT and CDR2 is YYREEE (reference sequence). V dropped 4 bases and J dropped 1; count of bases not matched to a gene: 7. The CDR3 is made up of 16 amino acids. The CDR3 is CASSPPASGGQETQYF. CDR3 DNA sequence: TGTGCCAGCAGCCCCCCAGCTAGCGGGGGCCAAGAGACCCAGTACTTC.

The V gene is TRBV6-4, the J gene TRBJ2-3; 12 bases fit TRBD2. After removal of 8 bases from V and 4 bases from J, the junction contained 7 bases not matched to a gene. Germline loops: CDR1 MRHNA, CDR2 SNTAGT. CDR3 size: 15 residues. CDR3 sequence reads: CASSLAGGESDTQYF. For the CDR3, the DNA is TGTGCCAGCTCCCTAGCGGGGGGGGAGTCAGATACGCAGTATTTT.

The V gene is TRBV7-2, the J gene TRBJ2-3; 9 nucleotides align to TRBD2. The CDR3 contains 15 residues. CDR1 is SGHTA, CDR2 FQGNSA, per germline. V lost 5 bases and J lost 4; bases outside the gene matches: 7. The CDR3 nucleotides are TGTGCCAGCAGCGTAAGCGGGGGGACGGCAGATACGCAGTATTTT. It codes for CASSVSGGTADTQYF.

The chain is built from TRBV5-6 and TRBJ2-2, with 7 positions matching TRBD2. Germline V gene sequence: CDR1 SGHDT, CDR2 YYEEEE. The junction had 2 bases not matched to a gene; V was cut back by 1 base and J by 2 bases. CDR3 length: 15 amino acids. The CDR3 DNA is TGTGCCAGCAGCTTGCTAGCGGTAAACACCGGGGAGCTGTTTTTT. It specifies CASSLLAVNTGELFF. The full variable domain, its missing parts supplied by reference TRBV5-6 and TRBJ2-2, is DAGVTQSPTHLIKTRGQQVTLRCSPKSGHDTVSWYQQALGQGPQFIFQYYEEEERQRGNFPDRFSGHQFPNYSSELNVNALLLGDSALYLCASSLLAVNTGELFFGEGSRLTVL.

The J gene is TRBJ1-2, the V gene TRBV7-2, with D perhaps matching TRBD1 (6 bases). In germline, CDR1 is SGHTA, CDR2 FQGNSA. The V gene lost 6 bases and the J gene lost 0 bases, with 17 bases spanning the gap. The CDR3 covers 16 residues. CDR3 sequence (DNA): TGTGCCAGCAGTCCAGGGGCTCGGGGAGCTAACTATGGCTACACCTTC. Protein sequence: CASSPGARGANYGYTF.

The rearrangement uses TRBV5-6 and TRBJ2-7; 7 nucleotides match TRBD2. Germline V gene lookup returns CDR1 SGHDT and CDR2 YYEEEE. Trimming cost V 4 bases and J 7 bases; bases outside gene matches: 8. The CDR3 contains 13 residues. CDR3 nucleotides: TGTGCCAGCAGCCCCCAGAGGACTAGAGAGCAGTACTTC. It specifies CASSPQRTREQYF.

The CDR3: CASSRSGIATNEKLFF. The CDR3 region has the DNA TGTGCCAGCAGCCGATCAGGGATCGCAACTAATGAAAAACTGTTTTTT. The chain employs TRBV7-2 and TRBJ1-4; a possible D gene is TRBD1 (5 bases). There are 16 residues in the CDR3. Germline CDR1 is SGHTA and CDR2 is FQGNSA. Trimming left V 5 bases short and J 0 bases short, with 13 bases between.